This TCR beta chain was found in a study of monozygotic twins with inflammatory bowel disease. TCRdb reprocessed the 5' RACE reads and reports one entry per CDR3 protein, with no DNA. Its clone listing holds a few hundred thousand distinct CDR3 sequences. This CDR3 region has 13 residues. Germline loops: CDR1 MNHEY, CDR2 SVGEGT. Findings of the study overall: The authors note that differing immunosuppressive treatments may have added variability to patient repertoires. Compared with healthy co-twins, IBD patients showed reduced TCRbeta repertoire diversity by inverse Simpson. Subtypes among T cells remained indistinguishable. The analysis yielded no support for one strong signal or clonotype associated with IBD.

Comment on this clonotype: The target antigen is unknown.

This chain connects TRBV6-2 or TRBV6-3 to TRBJ2-7. Specimen: blood. The sequence was collected from a human donor with ulcerative colitis or Crohn's disease, or a healthy co-twin of an affected twin (not recorded which). Here the CDR3 reads CASSYMASYEQYF.